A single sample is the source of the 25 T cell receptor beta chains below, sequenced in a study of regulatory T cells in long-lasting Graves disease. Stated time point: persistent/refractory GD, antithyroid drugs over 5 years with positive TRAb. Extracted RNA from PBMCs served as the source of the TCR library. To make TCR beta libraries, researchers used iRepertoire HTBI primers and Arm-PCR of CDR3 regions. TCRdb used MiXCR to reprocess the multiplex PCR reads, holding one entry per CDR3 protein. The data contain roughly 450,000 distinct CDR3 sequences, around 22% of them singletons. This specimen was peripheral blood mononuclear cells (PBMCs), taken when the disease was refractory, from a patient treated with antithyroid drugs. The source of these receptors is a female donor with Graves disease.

CDR3 sequence reads: CASSFGRPISYEQYF. The CDR3 DNA sequence: TGCGCCAGCAGCTTCGGCCGGCCGATCTCCTACGAGCAGTACTTC. This chain joins TRBV5-1 and TRBJ2-7; D gene uncertain. This CDR3 has 15 amino acids. The germline V gene has CDR1 SGHRS and CDR2 YFSETQ. V shed 2 bases and J shed 0 bases, with 12 bases lying between them.

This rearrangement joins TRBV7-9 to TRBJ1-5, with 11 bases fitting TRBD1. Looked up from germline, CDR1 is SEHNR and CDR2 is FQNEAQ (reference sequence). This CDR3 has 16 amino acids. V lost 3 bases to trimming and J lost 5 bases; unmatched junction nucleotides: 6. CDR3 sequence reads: CASSLGQGGRHQPQHF. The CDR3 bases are TGTGCCAGCAGCTTGGGACAGGGGGGCAGGCATCAGCCCCAGCATTTT.

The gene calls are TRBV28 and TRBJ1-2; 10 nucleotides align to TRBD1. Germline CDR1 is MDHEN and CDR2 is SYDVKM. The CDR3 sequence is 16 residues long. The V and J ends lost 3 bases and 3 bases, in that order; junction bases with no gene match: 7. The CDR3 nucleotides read TGTGCCAGCAGTTTGGGGACAGGGGAAGGGGACTATGGCTACACCTTC. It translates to CASSLGTGEGDYGYTF.

The CDR3 coding sequence is TGTGCCAGCAGCTCCGGGACAGGGGATGAAAAACTGTTTTTT. Translation gives CASSSGTGDEKLFF. This rearrangement joins TRBV2 to TRBJ1-4; 10 bases agree with TRBD1. The CDR3 has 14 amino acids. CDR1 and CDR2 (germline): SNHLY, FYNNEI. After removal of 6 bases from V and 6 bases from J, the junction contained 4 bases not matched to a gene.

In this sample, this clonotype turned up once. The DNA of the CDR3 is TGTGCCAGTAGTATAGAATCTCGGGGACTGGAGCAGTTCTTC. The encoded protein is CASSIESRGLEQFF. V gene TRBV19 combines with J gene TRBJ2-1, with D perhaps matching TRBD2 (6 bases). The CDR3 is 14 residues long. Germline values: CDR1 LNHDA, CDR2 SQIVND (reference sequence). Trimming removed 0 bases from V and 10 bases from J, with 13 bases in between.

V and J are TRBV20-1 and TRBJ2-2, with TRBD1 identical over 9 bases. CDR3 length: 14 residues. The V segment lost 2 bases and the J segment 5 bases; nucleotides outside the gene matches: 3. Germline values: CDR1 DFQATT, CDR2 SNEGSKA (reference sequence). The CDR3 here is CSARWDRVTGELFF. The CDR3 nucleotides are TGCAGTGCTAGATGGGACAGGGTTACCGGGGAGCTGTTTTTT.

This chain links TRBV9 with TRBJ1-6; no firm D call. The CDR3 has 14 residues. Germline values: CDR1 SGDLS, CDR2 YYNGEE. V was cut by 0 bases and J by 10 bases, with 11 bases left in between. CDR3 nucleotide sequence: TGTGCCAGCAGCGTAGGTGACAAGTCGTCACCCCTCCACTTT. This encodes CASSVGDKSSPLHF.

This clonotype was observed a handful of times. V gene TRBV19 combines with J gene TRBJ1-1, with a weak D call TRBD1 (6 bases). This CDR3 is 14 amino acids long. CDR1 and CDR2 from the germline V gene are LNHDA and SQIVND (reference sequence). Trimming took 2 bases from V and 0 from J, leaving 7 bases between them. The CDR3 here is CASSIKGVNTEAFF. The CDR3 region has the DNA TGTGCCAGTAGTATAAAGGGGGTGAACACTGAAGCTTTCTTT.

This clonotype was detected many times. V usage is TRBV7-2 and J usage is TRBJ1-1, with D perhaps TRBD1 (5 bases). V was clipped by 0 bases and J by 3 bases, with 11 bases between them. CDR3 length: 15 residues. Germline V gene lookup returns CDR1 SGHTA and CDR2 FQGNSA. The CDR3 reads CASSLAVSRDTEAFF. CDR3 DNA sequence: TGTGCCAGCAGCTTAGCGGTAAGCAGGGACACTGAAGCTTTCTTT.

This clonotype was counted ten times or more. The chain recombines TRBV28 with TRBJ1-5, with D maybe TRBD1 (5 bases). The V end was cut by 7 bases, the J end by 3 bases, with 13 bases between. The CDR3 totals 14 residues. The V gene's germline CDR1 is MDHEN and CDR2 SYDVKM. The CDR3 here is CASTPRQINQPQHF. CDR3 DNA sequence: TGTGCCAGCACCCCCCGACAGATCAATCAGCCCCAGCATTTT.

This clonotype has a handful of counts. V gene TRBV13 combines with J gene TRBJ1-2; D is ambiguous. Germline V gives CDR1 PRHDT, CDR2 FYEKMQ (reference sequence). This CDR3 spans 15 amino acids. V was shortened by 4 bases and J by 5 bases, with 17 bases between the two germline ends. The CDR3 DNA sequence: TGTGCCAGCAGCTCCGGGCCTGGGGTGGGGTATGGCTACACCTTC. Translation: CASSSGPGVGYGYTF. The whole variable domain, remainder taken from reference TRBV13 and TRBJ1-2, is AAGVIQSPRHLIKEKRETATLKCYPIPRHDTVYWYQQGPGQDPQFLISFYEKMQSDKGSIPDRFSAQQFSDYHSELNMSSLELGDSALYFCASSSGPGVGYGYTFGSGTRLTVV.

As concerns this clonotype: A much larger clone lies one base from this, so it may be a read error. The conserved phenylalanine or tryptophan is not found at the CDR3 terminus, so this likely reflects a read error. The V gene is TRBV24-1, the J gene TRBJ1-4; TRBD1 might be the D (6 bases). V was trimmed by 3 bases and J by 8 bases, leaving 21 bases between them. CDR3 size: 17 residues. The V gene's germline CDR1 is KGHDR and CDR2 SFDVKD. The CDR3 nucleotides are TGTGCCACCAGTGATGCCCCGTTTGGGGGGCGCGACGAAAAACTGTTTCTT. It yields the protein CATSDAPFGGRDEKLFL.

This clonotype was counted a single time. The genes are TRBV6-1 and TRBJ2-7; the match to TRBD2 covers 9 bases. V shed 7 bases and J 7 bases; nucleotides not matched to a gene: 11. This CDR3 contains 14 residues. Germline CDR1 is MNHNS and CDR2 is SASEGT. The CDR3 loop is CASTPAGGPGEQYF. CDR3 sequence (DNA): TGTGCCAGCACCCCCGCGGGAGGGCCGGGAGAGCAGTACTTC.

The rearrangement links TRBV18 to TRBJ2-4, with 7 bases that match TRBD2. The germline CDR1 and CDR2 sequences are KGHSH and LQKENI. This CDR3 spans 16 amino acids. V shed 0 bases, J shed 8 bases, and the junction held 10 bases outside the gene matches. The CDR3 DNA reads TGTGCCAGCTCACCACCGGGTCGGGGAGGGAAGTACATTCAGTACTTC. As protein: CASSPPGRGGKYIQYF.

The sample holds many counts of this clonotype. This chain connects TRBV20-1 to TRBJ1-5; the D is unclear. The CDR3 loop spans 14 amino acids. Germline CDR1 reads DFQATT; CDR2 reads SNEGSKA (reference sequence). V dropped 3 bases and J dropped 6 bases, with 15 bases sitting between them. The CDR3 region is CSARVPQRGQPQHF. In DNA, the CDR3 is TGCAGTGCTAGGGTACCTCAGCGCGGTCAGCCCCAGCATTTT.

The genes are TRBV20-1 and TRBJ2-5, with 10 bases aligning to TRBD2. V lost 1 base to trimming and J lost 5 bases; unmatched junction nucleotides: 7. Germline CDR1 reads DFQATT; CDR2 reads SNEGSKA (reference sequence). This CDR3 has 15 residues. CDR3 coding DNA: TGCAGTGCTAGAGTTCCTAGCGGGAGCGGCGAGACCCAGTACTTC. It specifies CSARVPSGSGETQYF.

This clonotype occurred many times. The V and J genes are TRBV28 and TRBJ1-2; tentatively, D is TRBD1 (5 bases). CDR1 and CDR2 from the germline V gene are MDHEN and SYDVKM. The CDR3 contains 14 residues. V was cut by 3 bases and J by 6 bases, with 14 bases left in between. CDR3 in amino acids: CASSFNRQTDGYTF. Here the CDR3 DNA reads TGTGCCAGCAGTTTTAATCGACAGACCGATGGCTACACCTTC.

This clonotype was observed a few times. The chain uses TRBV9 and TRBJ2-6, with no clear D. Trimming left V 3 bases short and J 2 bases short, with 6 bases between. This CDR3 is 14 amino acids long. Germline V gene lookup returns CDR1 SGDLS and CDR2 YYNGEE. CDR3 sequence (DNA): TGTGCCAGCAGCGACGGACCTGGGGCCAACGTCCTGACTTTC. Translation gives CASSDGPGANVLTF.

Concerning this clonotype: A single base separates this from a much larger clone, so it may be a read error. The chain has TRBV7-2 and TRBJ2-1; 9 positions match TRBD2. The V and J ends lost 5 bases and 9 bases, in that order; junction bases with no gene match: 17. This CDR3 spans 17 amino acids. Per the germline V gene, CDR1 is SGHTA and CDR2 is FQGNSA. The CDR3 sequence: CASSTRAGAGGPSEQFF. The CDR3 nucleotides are TGTGCCAGCAGCACGCGGGCGGGTGCGGGAGGGCCAAGTGAGCAGTTCTTC.

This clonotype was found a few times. CDR3 coding DNA: TGTGCCAGCAGCCTCACGGACCTAGCCAAAAACATTCAGTACTTC. Its translation is CASSLTDLAKNIQYF. The chain combines TRBV28 with TRBJ2-4, with D unresolved. In germline, CDR1 is MDHEN, CDR2 SYDVKM. This CDR3 has 15 amino acids. The ends were cut back, 6 bases at V and 0 bases at J, with 12 bases in the middle.

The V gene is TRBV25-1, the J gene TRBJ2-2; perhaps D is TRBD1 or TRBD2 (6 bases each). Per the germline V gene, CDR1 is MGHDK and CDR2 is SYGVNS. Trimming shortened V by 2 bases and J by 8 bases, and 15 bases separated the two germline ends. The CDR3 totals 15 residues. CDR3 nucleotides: TGTGCCAGCAGTGAAAGGCAGGGGAGGAGTGGGGAGCTGTTTTTT. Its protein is CASSERQGRSGELFF.

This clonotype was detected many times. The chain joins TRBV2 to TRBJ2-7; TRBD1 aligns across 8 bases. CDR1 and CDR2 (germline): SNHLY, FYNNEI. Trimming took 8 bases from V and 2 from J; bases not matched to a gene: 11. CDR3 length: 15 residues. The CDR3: CASARGPMAPYEQYF. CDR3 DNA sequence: TGTGCCAGCGCCAGGGGGCCCATGGCTCCCTACGAGCAGTACTTC.

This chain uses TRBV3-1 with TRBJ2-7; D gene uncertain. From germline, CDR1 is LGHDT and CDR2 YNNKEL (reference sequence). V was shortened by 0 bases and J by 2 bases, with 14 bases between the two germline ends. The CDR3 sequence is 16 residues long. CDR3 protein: CASSQEGWREPYEQYF. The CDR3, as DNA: TGTGCCAGCAGCCAAGAAGGGTGGCGTGAACCCTACGAGCAGTACTTC.

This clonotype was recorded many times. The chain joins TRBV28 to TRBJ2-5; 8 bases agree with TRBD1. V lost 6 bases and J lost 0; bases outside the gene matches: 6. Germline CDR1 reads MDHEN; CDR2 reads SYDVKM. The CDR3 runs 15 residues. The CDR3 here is CASSRTGGYQETQYF. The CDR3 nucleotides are TGTGCCAGCAGCAGAACAGGGGGGTACCAAGAGACCCAGTACTTC.

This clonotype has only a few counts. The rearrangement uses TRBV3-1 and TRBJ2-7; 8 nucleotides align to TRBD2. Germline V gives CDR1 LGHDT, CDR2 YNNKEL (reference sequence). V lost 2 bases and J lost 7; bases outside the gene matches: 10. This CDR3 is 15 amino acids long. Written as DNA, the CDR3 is TGTGCCAGCAGCCAACAAGGAGCGGGAGCGGGGGAGCAGTACTTC. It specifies CASSQQGAGAGEQYF.